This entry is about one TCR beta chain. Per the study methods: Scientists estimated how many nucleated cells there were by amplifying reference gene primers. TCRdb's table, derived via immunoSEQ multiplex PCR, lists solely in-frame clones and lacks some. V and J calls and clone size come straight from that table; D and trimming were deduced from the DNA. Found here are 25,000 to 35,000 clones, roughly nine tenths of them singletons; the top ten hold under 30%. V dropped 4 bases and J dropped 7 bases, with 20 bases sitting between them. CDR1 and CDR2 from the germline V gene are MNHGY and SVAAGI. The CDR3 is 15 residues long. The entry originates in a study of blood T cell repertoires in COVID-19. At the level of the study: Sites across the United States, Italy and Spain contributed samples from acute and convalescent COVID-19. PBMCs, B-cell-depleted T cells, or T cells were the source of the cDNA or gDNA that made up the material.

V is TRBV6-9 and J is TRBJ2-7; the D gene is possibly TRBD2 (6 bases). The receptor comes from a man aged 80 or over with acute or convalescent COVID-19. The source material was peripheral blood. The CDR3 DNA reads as TGTGCCAGCAGTTTCGGAGGGCGGCAGAATGAGGAGCAGTACTTC. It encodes CASSFGGRQNEEQYF.